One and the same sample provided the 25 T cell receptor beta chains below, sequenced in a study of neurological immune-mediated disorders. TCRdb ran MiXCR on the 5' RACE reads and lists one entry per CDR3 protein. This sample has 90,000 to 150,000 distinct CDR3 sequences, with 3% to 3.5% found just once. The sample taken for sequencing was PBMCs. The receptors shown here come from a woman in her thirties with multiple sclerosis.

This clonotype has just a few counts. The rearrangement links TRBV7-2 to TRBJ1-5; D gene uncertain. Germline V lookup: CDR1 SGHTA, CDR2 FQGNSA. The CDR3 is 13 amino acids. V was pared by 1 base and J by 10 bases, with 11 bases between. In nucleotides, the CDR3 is TGTGCCAGCAGCTTAGACGCCGGTCGCCCCCAGCATTTT. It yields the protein CASSLDAGRPQHF.

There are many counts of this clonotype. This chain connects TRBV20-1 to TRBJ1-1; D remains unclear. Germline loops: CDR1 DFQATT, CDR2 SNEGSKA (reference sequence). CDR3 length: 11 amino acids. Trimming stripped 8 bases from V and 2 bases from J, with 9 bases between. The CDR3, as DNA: TGCAGTTCCCGTCTTAACACTGAAGCTTTCTTT. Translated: CSSRLNTEAFF.

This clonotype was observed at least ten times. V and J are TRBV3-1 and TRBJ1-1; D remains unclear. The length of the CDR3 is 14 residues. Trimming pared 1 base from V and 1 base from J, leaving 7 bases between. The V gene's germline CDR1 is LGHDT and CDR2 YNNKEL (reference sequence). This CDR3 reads CASSQADKNTEAFF. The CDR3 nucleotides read TGTGCCAGCAGCCAAGCGGATAAGAACACTGAAGCTTTCTTT.

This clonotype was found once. CDR3 amino acids: CSVAPSGGGLDQETQYF. The CDR3 DNA is TGCAGCGTTGCGCCCTCAGGGGGGGGACTAGACCAAGAGACCCAGTACTTC. The genes are TRBV29-1 and TRBJ2-5, with TRBD2 as a possible D gene (8 bases). CDR1 and CDR2 from the germline V gene are SQVTM and ANQGSEA. The CDR3 loop spans 17 amino acids. V lost 4 bases to trimming and J lost 0 bases, with 21 bases between them.

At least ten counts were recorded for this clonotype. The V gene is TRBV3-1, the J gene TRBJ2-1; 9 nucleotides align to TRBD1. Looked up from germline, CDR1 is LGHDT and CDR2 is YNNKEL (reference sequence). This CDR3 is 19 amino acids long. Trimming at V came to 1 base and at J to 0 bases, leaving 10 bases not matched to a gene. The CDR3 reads CASSQVNRGLTSSYNEQFF. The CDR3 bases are TGTGCCAGCAGCCAAGTTAACAGGGGGCTAACGAGCTCCTACAATGAGCAGTTCTTC.

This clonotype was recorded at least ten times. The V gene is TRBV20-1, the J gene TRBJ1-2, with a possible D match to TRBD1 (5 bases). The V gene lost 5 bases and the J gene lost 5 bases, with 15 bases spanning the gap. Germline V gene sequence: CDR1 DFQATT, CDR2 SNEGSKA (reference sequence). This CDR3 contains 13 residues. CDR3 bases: TGCAGTGCTCCTTCCGGGACTGGGTATGGCTACACCTTC. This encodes CSAPSGTGYGYTF.

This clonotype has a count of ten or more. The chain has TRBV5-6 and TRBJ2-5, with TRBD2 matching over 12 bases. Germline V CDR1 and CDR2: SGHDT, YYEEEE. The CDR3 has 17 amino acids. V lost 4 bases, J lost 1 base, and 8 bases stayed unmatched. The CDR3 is CASSLGLAGRVQETQYF. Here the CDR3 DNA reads TGTGCCAGCAGCCTAGGACTAGCGGGGAGGGTCCAAGAGACCCAGTACTTC.

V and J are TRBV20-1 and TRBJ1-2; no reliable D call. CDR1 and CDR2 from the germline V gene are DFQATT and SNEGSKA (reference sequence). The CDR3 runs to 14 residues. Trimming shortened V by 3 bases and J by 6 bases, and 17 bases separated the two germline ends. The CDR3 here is CSARPGRPLHGYTF. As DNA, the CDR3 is TGCAGTGCTAGGCCAGGCAGGCCTTTGCATGGCTACACCTTC.

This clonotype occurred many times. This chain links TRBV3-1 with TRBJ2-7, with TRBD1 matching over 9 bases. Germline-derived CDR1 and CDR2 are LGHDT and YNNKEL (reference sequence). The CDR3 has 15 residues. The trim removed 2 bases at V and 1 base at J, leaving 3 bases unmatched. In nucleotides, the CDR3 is TGTGCCAGCAGCCAATGGGACAGGGCGTCCTACGAGCAGTACTTC. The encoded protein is CASSQWDRASYEQYF.

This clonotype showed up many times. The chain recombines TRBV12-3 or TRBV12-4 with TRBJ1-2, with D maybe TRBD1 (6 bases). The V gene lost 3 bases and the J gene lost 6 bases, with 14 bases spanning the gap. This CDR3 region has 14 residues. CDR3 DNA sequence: TGTGCCAGCAGTTTGGGGGCCGGGTTGCATGGCTACACCTTC. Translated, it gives CASSLGAGLHGYTF.

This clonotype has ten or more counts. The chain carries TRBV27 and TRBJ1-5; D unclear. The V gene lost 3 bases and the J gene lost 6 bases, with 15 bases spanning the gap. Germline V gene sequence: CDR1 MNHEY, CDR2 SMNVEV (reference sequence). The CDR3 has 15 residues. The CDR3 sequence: CASSFREEPGQPQHF. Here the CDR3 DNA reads TGTGCCAGCAGTTTTCGGGAGGAACCGGGTCAGCCCCAGCATTTT.

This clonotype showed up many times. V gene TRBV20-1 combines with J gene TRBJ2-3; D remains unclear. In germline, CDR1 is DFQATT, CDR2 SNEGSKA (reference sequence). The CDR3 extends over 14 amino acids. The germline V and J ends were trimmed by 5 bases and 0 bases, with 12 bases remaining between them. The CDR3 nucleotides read TGCAGTGCTGAAAGGTGGGGTAGCACAGATACGCAGTATTTT. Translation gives CSAERWGSTDTQYF.

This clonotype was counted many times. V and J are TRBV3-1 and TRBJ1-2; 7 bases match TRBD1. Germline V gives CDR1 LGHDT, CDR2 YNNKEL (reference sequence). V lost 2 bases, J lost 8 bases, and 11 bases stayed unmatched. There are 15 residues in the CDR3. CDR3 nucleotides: TGTGCCAGCAGCCAAAATCCTACAGGGGACGGAGGCTACACCTTC. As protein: CASSQNPTGDGGYTF.

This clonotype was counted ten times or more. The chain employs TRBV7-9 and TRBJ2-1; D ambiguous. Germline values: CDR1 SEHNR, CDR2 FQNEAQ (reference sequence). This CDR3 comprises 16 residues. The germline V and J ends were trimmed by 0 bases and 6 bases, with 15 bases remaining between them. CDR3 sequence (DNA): TGTGCCAGCAGCTTAGCCCCTAGATGGCCCCCCAATGAGCAGTTCTTC. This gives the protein CASSLAPRWPPNEQFF.

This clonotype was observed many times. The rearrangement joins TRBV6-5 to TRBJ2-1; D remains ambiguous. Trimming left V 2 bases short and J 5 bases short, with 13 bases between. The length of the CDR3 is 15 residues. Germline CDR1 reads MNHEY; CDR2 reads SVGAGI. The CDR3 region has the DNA TGTGCCAGCAGTTACAACGCCCCGGAAAACAATGAGCAGTTCTTC. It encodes CASSYNAPENNEQFF.

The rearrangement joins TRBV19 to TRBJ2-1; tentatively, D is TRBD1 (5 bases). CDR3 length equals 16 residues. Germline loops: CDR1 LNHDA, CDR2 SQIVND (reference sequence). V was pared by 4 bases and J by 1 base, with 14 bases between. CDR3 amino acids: CASSTRPQGSYNEQFF. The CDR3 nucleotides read TGTGCCAGTAGTACCCGGCCCCAGGGTTCCTACAATGAGCAGTTCTTC.

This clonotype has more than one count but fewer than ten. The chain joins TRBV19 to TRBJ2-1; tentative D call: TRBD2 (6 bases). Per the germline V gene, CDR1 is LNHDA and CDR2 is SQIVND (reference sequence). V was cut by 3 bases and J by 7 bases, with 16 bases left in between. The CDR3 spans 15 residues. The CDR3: CASSMTGERRNEQFF. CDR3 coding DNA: TGTGCCAGTAGTATGACGGGAGAGAGGAGAAATGAGCAGTTCTTC.

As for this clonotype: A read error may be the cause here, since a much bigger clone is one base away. The CDR3 reads CDSSFPRAEQFF. DNA of the CDR3: TGTGACAGTAGTTTCCCCCGGGCTGAGCAGTTCTTC. The chain links TRBV19 to TRBJ2-1; D not certain. Germline CDR1 is LNHDA and CDR2 is SQIVND (reference sequence). The CDR3 length is 12 residues.

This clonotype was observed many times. The CDR3: CSATSLDRGAKNIQYF. The CDR3 nucleotides are TGCAGTGCTACCAGCCTCGACAGGGGAGCCAAAAACATTCAGTACTTC. V is TRBV20-1 and J is TRBJ2-4; 8 nucleotides match TRBD1. Germline V CDR1 and CDR2: DFQATT, SNEGSKA (reference sequence). J was trimmed by 0 bases and V by 4 bases; bases with no gene match: 8. The CDR3 has 16 amino acids.

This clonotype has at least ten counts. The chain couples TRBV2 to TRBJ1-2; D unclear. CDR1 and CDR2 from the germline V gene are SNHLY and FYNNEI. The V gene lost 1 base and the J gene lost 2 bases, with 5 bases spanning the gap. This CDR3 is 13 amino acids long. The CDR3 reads CASSEDRNYGYTF. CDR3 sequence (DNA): TGTGCCAGCAGTGAAGACAGAAACTATGGCTACACCTTC.

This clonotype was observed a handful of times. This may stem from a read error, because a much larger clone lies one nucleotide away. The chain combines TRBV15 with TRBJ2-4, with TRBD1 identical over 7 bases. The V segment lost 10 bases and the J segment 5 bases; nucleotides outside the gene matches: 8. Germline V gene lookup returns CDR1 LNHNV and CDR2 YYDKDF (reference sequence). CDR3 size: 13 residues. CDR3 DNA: TGTGCCAACAGTAGGACAGGTCAAAACATTCAGTACTTC. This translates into CANSRTGQNIQYF.

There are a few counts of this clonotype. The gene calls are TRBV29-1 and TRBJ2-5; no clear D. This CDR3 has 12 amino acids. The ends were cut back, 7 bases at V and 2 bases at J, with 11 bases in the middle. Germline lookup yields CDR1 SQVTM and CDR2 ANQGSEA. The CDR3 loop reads CSGRRAQETQYF. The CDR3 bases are TGCAGCGGCCGAAGGGCACAAGAGACCCAGTACTTC.

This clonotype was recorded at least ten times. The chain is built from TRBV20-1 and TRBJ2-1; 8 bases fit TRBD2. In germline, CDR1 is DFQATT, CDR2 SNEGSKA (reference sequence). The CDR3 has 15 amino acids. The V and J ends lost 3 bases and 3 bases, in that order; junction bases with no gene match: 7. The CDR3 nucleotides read TGCAGTGCTAGGGTTACTAGCGGAGACTACAATGAGCAGTTCTTC. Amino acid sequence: CSARVTSGDYNEQFF.

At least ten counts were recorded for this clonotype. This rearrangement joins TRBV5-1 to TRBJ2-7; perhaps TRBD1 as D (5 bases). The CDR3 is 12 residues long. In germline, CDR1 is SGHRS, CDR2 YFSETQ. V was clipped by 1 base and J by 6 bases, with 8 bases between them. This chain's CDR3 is CASSLYQGEQYF. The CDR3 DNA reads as TGCGCCAGCAGCTTGTATCAGGGCGAGCAGTACTTC. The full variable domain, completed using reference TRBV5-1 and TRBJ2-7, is KAGVTQTPRYLIKTRGQQVTLSCSPISGHRSVSWYQQTPGQGLQFLFEYFSETQRNKGNFPGRFSGRQFSNSRSEMNVSTLELGDSALYLCASSLYQGEQYFGPGTRLTVT.

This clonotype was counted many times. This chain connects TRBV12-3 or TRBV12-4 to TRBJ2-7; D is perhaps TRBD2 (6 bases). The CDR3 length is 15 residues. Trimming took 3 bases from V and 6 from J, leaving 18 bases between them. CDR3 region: CASSFIAGGIVEQYF. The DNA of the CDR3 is TGTGCCAGCAGTTTCATCGCTGGCGGGATTGTCGAGCAGTACTTC.